These 9 T cell receptor beta chains originate from one sample sequenced in a study of cytotoxic CD8 clonotypes in ibrutinib-treated CLL. Profiled with immunoSEQ multiplex PCR; TCRdb holds only in-frame clones, not every one. This sample has 110,000 to 150,000 clones, with approximately 80% found just once. The sample in question was PBMCs, obtained after 12 months of ibrutinib treatment. The receptors stem from a human donor with chronic lymphocytic leukemia.

The genes are TRBV6-4 and TRBJ1-2; TRBD1 agrees at 7 bases. Germline lookup yields CDR1 MRHNA and CDR2 SNTAGT. This CDR3 comprises 16 residues. V lost 6 bases, J lost 0 bases, and 10 bases stayed unmatched. CDR3 nucleotides: TGTGCCAGCAGGATTACCGCCGACAGGGCTAACTATGGCTACACCTTC. Its translation is CASRITADRANYGYTF.

The chain recombines TRBV10-3 with TRBJ1-2; D is ambiguous. Per the germline V gene, CDR1 is ENHRY and CDR2 is SYGVKD. The germline V and J ends were trimmed by 7 bases and 0 bases, with 6 bases remaining between them. There are 12 residues in the CDR3. In DNA form, the CDR3 reads TGTGCCATCACAGCTCCTAACTATGGCTACACCTTC. This sequence encodes CAITAPNYGYTF.

This chain joins TRBV7-9 and TRBJ2-3; possible D gene TRBD1, 5 bases. Germline lookup yields CDR1 SEHNR and CDR2 FQNEAQ (reference sequence). With 3 bases removed from V and 0 bases from J, the gap between germline ends came to 10 bases. The CDR3 runs to 15 residues. CDR3 DNA sequence: TGTGCCAGCAGCTTCGACAGTCCTAGCACAGATACGCAGTATTTT. Residues: CASSFDSPSTDTQYF.

This clone was seen more than once but under ten times. The genes are TRBV29-1 and TRBJ1-1; the D gene is possibly TRBD1 (5 bases). Germline V gene sequence: CDR1 SQVTM, CDR2 ANQGSEA. The CDR3 spans 13 residues. Trimming stripped 6 bases from V and 9 bases from J, with 20 bases between. The CDR3 DNA is TGCAGCGTCCGACAGCCTCTGAGCGGCCAAGCTTTCTTT. As protein: CSVRQPLSGQAFF.

The rearrangement links TRBV27 to TRBJ2-7, with TRBD2 matching 7 bases. The V gene end was trimmed by 5 bases and the J gene end by 3 bases; junction bases not matched to a gene: 13. Germline V gene lookup returns CDR1 MNHEY and CDR2 SMNVEV (reference sequence). This CDR3 spans 16 amino acids. CDR3 nucleotide sequence: TGTGCCAGCAGTCCCAGACCGGGACTAACACACTACGAGCAGTACTTC. Residues: CASSPRPGLTHYEQYF.

V and J are TRBV2 and TRBJ1-4, with TRBD1 as a possible D gene (5 bases). Trimming shortened V by 7 bases and J by 2 bases, and 11 bases separated the two germline ends. This CDR3 has 14 residues. CDR1 and CDR2 (germline): SNHLY, FYNNEI. The DNA of the CDR3 is TGTGCCAGCAAAAGGGGAACGACTAATGAAAAACTGTTTTTT. It codes for CASKRGTTNEKLFF.

This clone was seen a handful of times. The chain is built from TRBV9 and TRBJ2-7; possible D gene TRBD1, 6 bases. The V end lost 0 bases, the J end lost 2 bases, and 9 bases lay between the germline ends. This CDR3 region has 14 residues. Germline V lookup: CDR1 SGDLS, CDR2 YYNGEE. This CDR3 is CASSVAGHTYEQYF. The CDR3 nucleotides are TGTGCCAGCAGCGTAGCGGGACACACCTACGAGCAGTACTTC.

The gene calls are TRBV5-1 and TRBJ1-2, with 8 bases lining up with TRBD1. Trimming took 0 bases from V and 3 from J; bases not matched to a gene: 4. CDR1 is SGHRS, CDR2 YFSETQ, per germline. The CDR3 has 15 amino acids. The CDR3, as DNA: TGCGCCAGCAGCTTGGCGGCAGGGGGCGACTATGGCTACACCTTC. It is translated as CASSLAAGGDYGYTF.

The genes are TRBV6-1 and TRBJ2-1; D is ambiguous. Deletions cut 5 bases from V and 0 bases from J, with 8 bases between. The CDR3 sequence is 14 residues long. Germline assignment: CDR1 MNHNS and CDR2 SASEGT. The CDR3 sequence is CASSSHHSYNEQFF. DNA for the CDR3: TGTGCCAGCAGTTCACACCACTCCTACAATGAGCAGTTCTTC.